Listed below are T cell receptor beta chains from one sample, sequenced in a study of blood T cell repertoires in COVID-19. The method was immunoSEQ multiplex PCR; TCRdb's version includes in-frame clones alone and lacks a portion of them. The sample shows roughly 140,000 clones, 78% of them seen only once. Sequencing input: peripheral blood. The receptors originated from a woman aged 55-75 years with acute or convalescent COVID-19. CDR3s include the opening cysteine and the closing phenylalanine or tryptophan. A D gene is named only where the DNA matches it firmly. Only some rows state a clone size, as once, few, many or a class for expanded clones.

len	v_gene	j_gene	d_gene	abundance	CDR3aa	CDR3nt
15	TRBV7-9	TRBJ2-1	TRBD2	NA	CASSPSGSSYNEQFF	TGTGCCAGCAGCCCTAGCGGGAGCTCCTACAATGAGCAGTTCTTC
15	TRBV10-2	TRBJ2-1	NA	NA	CASSELATPYNEQFF	TGCGCCAGCAGTGAGCTAGCCACCCCCTACAATGAGCAGTTCTTC
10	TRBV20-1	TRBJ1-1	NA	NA	CSAGRQLAFF	TGCAGTGCTGGCAGACAGTTAGCTTTCTTT
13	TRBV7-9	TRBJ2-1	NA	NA	CAMTSTSDNEQFF	TGTGCCATGACTAGTACATCGGACAATGAGCAGTTCTTC
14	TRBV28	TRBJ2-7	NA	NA	CASSPTSQGYEQYF	TGTGCCAGCAGTCCGACTAGTCAGGGCTACGAGCAGTACTTC
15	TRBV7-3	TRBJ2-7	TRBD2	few	CASSPRGGGSYEQYF	TGTGCCAGCAGCCCCCGGGGGGGAGGCTCCTACGAGCAGTACTTC
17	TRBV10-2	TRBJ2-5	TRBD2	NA	CASRLTLAGGSGETQYF	TGCGCCAGCAGGTTAACCCTAGCGGGAGGTTCCGGAGAGACCCAGTACTTC
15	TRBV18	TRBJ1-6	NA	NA	CASSPEKHPASPLHF	TGTGCCAGCTCACCAGAAAAGCACCCTGCTTCACCCCTCCACTTT
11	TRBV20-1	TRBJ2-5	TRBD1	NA	CSGGGLGTQYF	TGTTCAGGGGGTGGACTTGGTACCCAGTACTTC
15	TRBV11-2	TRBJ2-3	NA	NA	CASSLVTQGRDTQYF	TGTGCCAGCAGCTTAGTTACACAGGGACGGGATACGCAGTATTTT
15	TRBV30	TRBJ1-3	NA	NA	CAWKFPGRVANTIYF	TGTGCCTGGAAATTTCCGGGCAGGGTTGCGAACACCATATATTTT
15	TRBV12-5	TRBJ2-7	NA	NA	CASGFLGQVHYEQYF	TGTGCTAGTGGTTTTTTAGGACAAGTGCACTACGAGCAGTACTTC
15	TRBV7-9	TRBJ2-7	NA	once	CASTTSSDTAYEQYF	TGTGCCAGCACCACCAGTTCCGACACAGCCTACGAGCAGTACTTC
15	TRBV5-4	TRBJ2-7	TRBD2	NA	CASSFGTSGTYEQYF	TGTGCCAGCAGTTTCGGGACTAGCGGGACCTACGAGCAGTACTTC
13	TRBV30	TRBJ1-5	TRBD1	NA	CAWGGQGGQPQHF	TGTGCCTGGGGGGGACAGGGAGGTCAGCCCCAGCATTTT
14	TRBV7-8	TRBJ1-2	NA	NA	CASSPSRTNYGYTF	TGTGCCAGCAGCCCAAGCCGTACTAACTATGGCTACACCTTC
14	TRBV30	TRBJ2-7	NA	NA	CAWRGSGFSYEQYF	TGTGCCTGGAGGGGGAGCGGGTTCAGCTACGAGCAGTACTTC
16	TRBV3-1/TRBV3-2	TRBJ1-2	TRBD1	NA	CASSPRPGGLSYGYTF	TGTGCCAGCAGCCCCCGTCCAGGGGGCCTAAGCTATGGCTACACCTTC
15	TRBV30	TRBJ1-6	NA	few	CAWSEFGQGNSPLHF	TGTGCCTGGAGTGAATTCGGGCAGGGGAATTCACCCCTCCACTTT
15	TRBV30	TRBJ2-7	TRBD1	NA	CAWSRDRAVSYEQYF	TGTGCCTGGAGTCGTGACAGGGCGGTCTCCTACGAGCAGTACTTC
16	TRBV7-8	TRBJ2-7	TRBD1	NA	CASSLGISGTGHEQYF	TGTGCCAGCAGCTTAGGGATATCCGGGACAGGGCACGAGCAGTACTTC
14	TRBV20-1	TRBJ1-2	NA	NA	CSASQDITNYGYTF	TGCAGTGCTAGTCAGGACATTACTAACTATGGCTACACCTTC